The 30 T cell receptor beta chains in this list originate from one sample, sequenced in a study of CD4 T cells in relation to SARS-CoV-2 and coronaviruses. Libraries were prepared by immunoSEQ multiplex PCR; TCRdb keeps only in-frame clonotypes and omits some of them. The table records roughly 38,000 clones, over 70% of them present only once. Their antigen targets remain unknown. The sequenced sample was naive CD4+ T cells from PBMCs, cultured in vitro. Subset here: naive CD4+ T cells isolated by negative enrichment. The receptors come from an adult with COVID-19.

The chain has TRBV25-1 and TRBJ2-7; 7 bases map to TRBD2. CDR3 size: 15 residues. Unmatched junction bases numbered 3, after V lost 1 base and J lost 0 bases. In germline, CDR1 is MGHDK, CDR2 SYGVNS. The CDR3: CASSELGGNSYEQYF. CDR3 bases: TGTGCCAGCAGTGAATTGGGGGGGAACTCCTACGAGCAGTACTTC.

The rearrangement uses TRBV12-3 or TRBV12-4 and TRBJ2-5; D not certain. The CDR3 consists of 13 residues. With 3 bases removed from V and 0 bases from J, the gap between germline ends came to 5 bases. Written as DNA, the CDR3 is TGTGCCAGCAGTTTTCTATACCAAGAGACCCAGTACTTC. This translates into CASSFLYQETQYF.

This clone has only a few counts. The chain couples TRBV6-4 to TRBJ2-1; the match to TRBD2 covers 9 bases. V was pared by 3 bases and J by 7 bases, with 10 bases of the junction left unmatched. CDR1 is MRHNA, CDR2 SNTAGT, per germline. The CDR3 has 16 residues. This chain's CDR3 is CASSEGAGGPINEQFF. The CDR3 DNA reads as TGTGCCAGCAGTGAAGGGGCGGGAGGGCCCATAAATGAGCAGTTCTTC.

The chain joins TRBV3-1 (or the pseudogene TRBV3-2) to TRBJ2-3; 10 positions match TRBD2. Per the germline V gene, CDR1 is LGHDT and CDR2 is YNNKEL (reference sequence). The CDR3 is 14 amino acids. Trimming at V came to 7 bases and at J to 5 bases, leaving 6 bases not matched to a gene. CDR3 protein: CASNQREGGDTQYF. The CDR3 DNA reads as TGTGCCAGCAACCAGCGGGAGGGGGGAGATACGCAGTATTTT.

The rearrangement links TRBV11-2 to TRBJ2-1; TRBD2 matches 8 bases. The length of the CDR3 is 18 residues. The V gene end was trimmed by 2 bases and the J gene end by 5 bases; junction bases not matched to a gene: 14. Germline CDR1 SGHAT, CDR2 FQNNGV. CDR3 region: CASSLFAVGTRGNNEQFF. CDR3 nucleotides: TGTGCCAGCAGCTTATTCGCGGTGGGGACTAGGGGAAACAATGAGCAGTTCTTC. Supplemented by reference TRBV11-2 and TRBJ2-1, the full variable domain reads EAGVAQSPRYKIIEKRQSVAFWCNPISGHATLYWYQQILGQGPKLLIQFQNNGVVDDSQLPKDRFSAERLKGVDSTLKIQPAKLEDSAVYLCASSLFAVGTRGNNEQFFGPGTRLTVL.

The V call is TRBV7-9, the J call TRBJ2-1, with 7 positions matching TRBD2. The CDR3 runs 14 residues. The V gene end was trimmed by 1 base and the J gene end by 4 bases; junction bases not matched to a gene: 1. Germline V gives CDR1 SEHNR, CDR2 FQNEAQ (reference sequence). CDR3 DNA sequence: TGTGCCAGCAGCTTAGGACTAGCATACAATGAGCAGTTCTTC. It translates to CASSLGLAYNEQFF.

V and J are TRBV10-3 and TRBJ2-3; 7 positions agree with TRBD2. Germline V CDR1 and CDR2: ENHRY, SYGVKD. CDR3 length equals 15 residues. Trimming took 4 bases from V and 2 from J; bases not matched to a gene: 6. The CDR3 protein is CAISGGLAATDTQYF. In DNA form, the CDR3 reads TGTGCCATCAGTGGAGGGCTAGCGGCCACAGATACGCAGTATTTT.

This clone was counted a single time. This sequence joins TRBV11-1 and TRBJ2-7; 11 nucleotides line up with TRBD1. The CDR3 length is 14 residues. V lost 5 bases to trimming and J lost 4 bases; unmatched junction nucleotides: 4. From germline, CDR1 is SGHAT and CDR2 FQDESV (reference sequence). CDR3: CASSGGQGEYEQYF. In DNA form, the CDR3 reads TGTGCCAGCAGCGGGGGACAGGGGGAATACGAGCAGTACTTC.

The rearrangement uses TRBV7-2 and TRBJ2-7, with 9 bases that match TRBD1. With V trimmed by 0 bases and J by 3 bases, 3 bases remained unmatched. CDR3 length equals 15 residues. Germline V gene data show CDR1 as SGHTA and CDR2 as FQGNSA. CDR3 loop: CASSLAGQGGYEQYF. CDR3 nucleotide sequence: TGTGCCAGCAGCTTAGCGGGACAGGGTGGCTACGAGCAGTACTTC.

V and J are TRBV5-1 and TRBJ2-1, with 15 bases aligning to TRBD2. The germline gives CDR1 SGHRS, CDR2 YFSETQ. V gave up 0 bases and J gave up 10 bases; unmatched junction bases: 8. The CDR3 runs 17 residues. The CDR3 nucleotides read TGCGCCAGCAGCTTGGAGCCGGGACTAGCGGGAGGAGACGAGCAGTTCTTC. Translation gives CASSLEPGLAGGDEQFF.

The rearrangement joins TRBV6-2 or TRBV6-3 to TRBJ2-3, with unresolved D. Trimming cost V 2 bases and J 4 bases, with 10 bases left between them. The CDR3 sequence is 14 residues long. CDR1 and CDR2 (germline): MNHEY, SVGEGT. Here the CDR3 DNA reads TGTGCCAGCAGTTACCAATCCCAATCAGATACGCAGTATTTT. This sequence encodes CASSYQSQSDTQYF.

This clone came up once. This rearrangement joins TRBV29-1 to TRBJ2-2; D remains ambiguous. Looked up from germline, CDR1 is SQVTM and CDR2 is ANQGSEA. The CDR3 totals 10 residues. The V gene lost 3 bases and the J gene lost 4 bases, with 0 bases spanning the gap. CDR3 nucleotide sequence: TGCAGCGTTGACACCGGGGAGCTGTTTTTT. The encoded protein is CSVDTGELFF.

The chain carries TRBV4-1 and TRBJ2-2; either TRBD1 or TRBD2 may supply D (5 bases each). The CDR3 totals 16 residues. The germline V gene encodes CDR1 MGHRA and CDR2 YSYEKL. V gave up 2 bases and J gave up 3 bases, with 13 bases separating them. CDR3 nucleotides: TGCGCCAGCAGCCAACTCAGCCGAGGGGACACCGGGGAGCTGTTTTTT. Translation gives CASSQLSRGDTGELFF.

The chain couples TRBV25-1 to TRBJ1-6, with 7 nucleotides matching TRBD1. CDR3 size: 15 residues. The germline V gene has CDR1 MGHDK and CDR2 SYGVNS. J gave up 7 bases and V 5 bases, and 8 bases lay outside the gene matches. The CDR3 DNA follows: TGTGCCAGCAGTAAGGAGGACAGGTGGAATTCACCCCTCCACTTT. This gives the protein CASSKEDRWNSPLHF.

This chain uses TRBV10-1 with TRBJ2-3; a weak D match, TRBD2 (5 bases). Germline CDR1 is WNHNN and CDR2 is SYGVQD (reference sequence). The CDR3 is made up of 11 amino acids. Trimming shortened V by 8 bases and J by 5 bases, and 8 bases separated the two germline ends. Here the CDR3 DNA reads TGCGCCAGCGGGAGTAGAGATACGCAGTATTTT. Translation gives CASGSRDTQYF.

This clone was counted a single time. The J gene is TRBJ2-7, the V gene TRBV10-3, with 7 bases identical to TRBD1. Germline V gene lookup returns CDR1 ENHRY and CDR2 SYGVKD. The ends lost 10 bases at V and 6 bases at J; junction bases unmatched: 12. The CDR3 length is 13 residues. The CDR3 is CANRQGSDGEQYF. The CDR3 region has the DNA TGTGCCAACCGACAGGGAAGTGATGGCGAGCAGTACTTC.

This chain uses TRBV28 with TRBJ2-3, with 7 bases that match TRBD2. The CDR3 has 16 amino acids. Germline V CDR1 and CDR2: MDHEN, SYDVKM. V was pared by 3 bases and J by 3 bases, with 9 bases of the junction left unmatched. The CDR3 sequence: CASSFVFRGGTDTQYF. CDR3 sequence (DNA): TGTGCCAGCAGTTTTGTATTCCGGGGAGGGACAGATACGCAGTATTTT.

Comment on this clone: Additional DNA sequences in this sample encode the identical CDR3. The chain combines TRBV6-2 or TRBV6-3 with TRBJ2-1; no clear D. V was pared by 2 bases and J by 4 bases, with 3 bases between. CDR3 length: 12 residues. Germline CDR1 is MNHEY and CDR2 is SVGEGT. Written as DNA, the CDR3 is TGTGCCAGCAGTTACGGGTACAATGAGCAGTTCTTC. Translation: CASSYGYNEQFF.

The V call is TRBV5-1, the J call TRBJ1-1; D not resolved. Germline CDR1 and CDR2: SGHRS and YFSETQ. V dropped 1 base and J dropped 5 bases, with 9 bases sitting between them. The CDR3 is 13 residues long. The CDR3 sequence is CASSLTSPTEAFF. CDR3 DNA: TGCGCCAGCAGCTTGACTAGCCCTACTGAAGCTTTCTTT.

The chain uses TRBV19 and TRBJ2-2; no firm D call. V lost 7 bases and J lost 2, with 11 bases in between. The CDR3 runs 14 residues. The germline V gene encodes CDR1 LNHDA and CDR2 SQIVND (reference sequence). CDR3 protein: CASKRNSNTGELFF. The CDR3 DNA is TGTGCCAGTAAGCGTAACTCCAACACCGGGGAGCTGTTTTTT.

The V and J genes are TRBV7-9 and TRBJ1-6; TRBD1 matches 8 bases. Per the germline V gene, CDR1 is SEHNR and CDR2 is FQNEAQ (reference sequence). V was clipped by 4 bases and J by 7 bases; unmatched bases: 6. This CDR3 spans 15 amino acids. The DNA for the CDR3 is TGTGCCAGCAGCTCCACCGGGACAGGAAATTCACCCCTCCACTTT. It yields the protein CASSSTGTGNSPLHF.

The chain has TRBV5-1 and TRBJ1-6; tentative D call: TRBD1 (6 bases). V was clipped by 0 bases and J by 8 bases, with 15 bases between them. Germline V gives CDR1 SGHRS, CDR2 YFSETQ. This CDR3 comprises 16 residues. CDR3 region: CASSLVGRGMDSPLHF. Written as DNA, the CDR3 is TGCGCCAGCAGCTTGGTCGGCAGGGGTATGGATTCACCCCTCCACTTT.

The CDR3 region is CASSPWGSASESSYEQYF. The DNA for the CDR3 is TGTGCCAGCAGCCCCTGGGGCAGCGCTAGCGAGAGCTCCTACGAGCAGTACTTC. V usage is TRBV11-2 and J usage is TRBJ2-7, with D possibly matching TRBD2 (6 bases). This CDR3 contains 18 residues. V gave up 5 bases and J gave up 0 bases, with 23 bases separating them. The V gene's germline CDR1 is SGHAT and CDR2 FQNNGV.

The genes are TRBV19 and TRBJ1-2, with a possible D match to TRBD1 (5 bases). The germline V and J ends were trimmed by 10 bases and 7 bases, with 16 bases remaining between them. The CDR3 consists of 12 residues. The germline gives CDR1 LNHDA, CDR2 SQIVND (reference sequence). The CDR3 DNA sequence: TGTGCCACCGCGGCAGGGACCCGTGGCTACACCTTC. Protein: CATAAGTRGYTF.

This clone turned up a few times. The rearrangement joins TRBV4-1 to TRBJ1-4; D not resolved. V shed 1 base and J shed 3 bases, with 12 bases lying between them. Germline lookup yields CDR1 MGHRA and CDR2 YSYEKL. The CDR3 loop spans 16 amino acids. CDR3 in DNA: TGCGCCAGCAGCCAAGTCCCCAGGCGGGCTAATGAAAAACTGTTTTTT. Residues: CASSQVPRRANEKLFF.

The chain combines TRBV28 with TRBJ1-2; TRBD1 matches at 7 bases. J gave up 0 bases and V 6 bases, and 7 bases lay outside the gene matches. Germline V CDR1 and CDR2: MDHEN, SYDVKM. The CDR3 consists of 15 residues. The CDR3 coding sequence is TGTGCCAGCAGCTCAGGGGGAAGTACTAACTATGGCTACACCTTC. It specifies CASSSGGSTNYGYTF.

The genes are TRBV24-1 and TRBJ1-1; D uncertain. Germline V gives CDR1 KGHDR, CDR2 SFDVKD. Trimming pared 7 bases from V and 4 bases from J, leaving 21 bases between. The CDR3 covers 16 residues. CDR3 in DNA: TGTGCCACCAGCTCGACTTCCGGGCGGGGATCCACTGAAGCTTTCTTT. Its translation is CATSSTSGRGSTEAFF.

The chain is built from TRBV28 and TRBJ2-1, with 8 bases matching TRBD2. Trimming at V came to 8 bases and at J to 8 bases, leaving 11 bases not matched to a gene. The length of the CDR3 is 14 residues. Per the germline V gene, CDR1 is MDHEN and CDR2 is SYDVKM. The CDR3 DNA sequence: TGTGCCAGCCGCCCCAGCGGGAGTCTCGATGAGCAGTTCTTC. This encodes CASRPSGSLDEQFF.

The rearrangement links TRBV10-3 to TRBJ2-5; 11 bases fit TRBD2. After removal of 10 bases from V and 3 bases from J, the junction contained 10 bases not matched to a gene. Germline CDR1 reads ENHRY; CDR2 reads SYGVKD. This CDR3 has 15 amino acids. The CDR3 DNA reads as TGTGCCACCTCGGGGGATAGCGGGAGGGAAGAGACCCAGTACTTC. Translated: CATSGDSGREETQYF.

This chain uses TRBV11-2 with TRBJ2-7; 11 nucleotides line up with TRBD2. The CDR3 is 17 amino acids. After removal of 5 bases from V and 4 bases from J, the junction contained 13 bases not matched to a gene. Germline assignment: CDR1 SGHAT and CDR2 FQNNGV. The DNA of the CDR3 is TGTGCCAGCAGCCCTCGACTAGCGGGAACTTCAGGTTACGAGCAGTACTTC. Translation: CASSPRLAGTSGYEQYF. Full variable domain (outside the CDR3, taken from reference TRBV11-2 and TRBJ2-7): EAGVAQSPRYKIIEKRQSVAFWCNPISGHATLYWYQQILGQGPKLLIQFQNNGVVDDSQLPKDRFSAERLKGVDSTLKIQPAKLEDSAVYLCASSPRLAGTSGYEQYFGPGTRLTVT.